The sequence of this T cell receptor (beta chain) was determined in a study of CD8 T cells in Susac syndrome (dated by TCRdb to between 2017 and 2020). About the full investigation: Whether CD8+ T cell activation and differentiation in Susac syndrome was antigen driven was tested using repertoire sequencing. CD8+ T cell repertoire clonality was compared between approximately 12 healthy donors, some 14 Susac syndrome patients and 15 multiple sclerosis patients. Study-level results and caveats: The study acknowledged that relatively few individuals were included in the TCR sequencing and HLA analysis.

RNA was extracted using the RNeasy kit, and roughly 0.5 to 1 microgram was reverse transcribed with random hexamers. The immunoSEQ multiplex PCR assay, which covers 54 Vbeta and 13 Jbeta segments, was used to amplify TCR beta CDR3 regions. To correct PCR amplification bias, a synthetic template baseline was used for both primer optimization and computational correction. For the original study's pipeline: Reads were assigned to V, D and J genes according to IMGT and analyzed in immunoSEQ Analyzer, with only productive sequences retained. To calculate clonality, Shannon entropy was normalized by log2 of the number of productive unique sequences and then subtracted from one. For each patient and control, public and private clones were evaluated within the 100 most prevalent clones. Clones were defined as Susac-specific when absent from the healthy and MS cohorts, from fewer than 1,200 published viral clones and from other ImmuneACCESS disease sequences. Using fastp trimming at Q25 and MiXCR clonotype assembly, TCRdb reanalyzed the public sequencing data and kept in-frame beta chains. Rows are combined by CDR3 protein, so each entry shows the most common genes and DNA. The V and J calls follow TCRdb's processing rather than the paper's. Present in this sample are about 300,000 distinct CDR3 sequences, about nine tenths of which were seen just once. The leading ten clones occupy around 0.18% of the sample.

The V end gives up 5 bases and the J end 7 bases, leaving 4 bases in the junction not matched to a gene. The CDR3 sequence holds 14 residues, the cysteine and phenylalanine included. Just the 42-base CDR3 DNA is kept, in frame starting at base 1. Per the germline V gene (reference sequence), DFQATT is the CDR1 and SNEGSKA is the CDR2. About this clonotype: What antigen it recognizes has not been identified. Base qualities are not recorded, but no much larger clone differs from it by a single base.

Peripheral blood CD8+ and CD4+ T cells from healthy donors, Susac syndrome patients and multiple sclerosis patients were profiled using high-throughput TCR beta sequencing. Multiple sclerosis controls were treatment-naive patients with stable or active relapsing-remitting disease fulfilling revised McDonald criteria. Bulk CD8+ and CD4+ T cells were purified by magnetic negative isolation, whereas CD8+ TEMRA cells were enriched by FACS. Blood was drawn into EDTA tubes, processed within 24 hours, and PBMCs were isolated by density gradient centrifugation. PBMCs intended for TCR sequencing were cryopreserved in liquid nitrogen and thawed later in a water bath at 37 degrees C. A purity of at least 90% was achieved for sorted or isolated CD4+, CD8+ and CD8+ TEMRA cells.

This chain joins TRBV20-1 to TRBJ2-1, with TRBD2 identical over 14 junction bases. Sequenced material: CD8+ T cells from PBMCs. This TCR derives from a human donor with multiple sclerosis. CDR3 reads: CSAGGTSGGNEQFF. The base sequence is TGCAGTGCTGGCGGGACTAGCGGGGGTAATGAGCAGTTCTTC.